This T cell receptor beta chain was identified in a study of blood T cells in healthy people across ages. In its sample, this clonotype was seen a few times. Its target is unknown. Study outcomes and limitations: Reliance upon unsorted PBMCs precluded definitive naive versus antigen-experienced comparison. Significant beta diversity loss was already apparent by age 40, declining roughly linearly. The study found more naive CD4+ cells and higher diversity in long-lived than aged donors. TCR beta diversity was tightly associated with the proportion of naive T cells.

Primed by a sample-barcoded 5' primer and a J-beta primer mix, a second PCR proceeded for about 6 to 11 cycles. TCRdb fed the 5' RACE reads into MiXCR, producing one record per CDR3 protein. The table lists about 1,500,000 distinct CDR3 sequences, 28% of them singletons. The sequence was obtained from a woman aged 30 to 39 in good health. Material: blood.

The CDR3 sequence: CASSSLRGGYNEQFF. The DNA of the CDR3 is TGTGCCAGCAGCTCACTGCGGGGGGGTTACAATGAGCAGTTCTTC. The chain uses TRBV7-2 and TRBJ2-1, with 9 bases identical to TRBD2. This CDR3 is built from 15 residues. V shed 4 bases, J shed 4 bases, and the junction held 5 bases outside the gene matches. Germline V lookup: CDR1 SGHTA, CDR2 FQGNSA.